What follows describes a single TCR beta chain. Its target is not known. Germline V gives CDR1 SGHTS, CDR2 YDEGEE. V was trimmed by 4 bases and J by 5 bases, leaving 10 bases between them. The CDR3 totals 13 residues. The timepoints at which blood was sampled were baseline, cycle 4 day 1, and cycle 7 day 1. Here immunoSEQ multiplex PCR was the method, and the copy in TCRdb shows in-frame clones only, minus some. The data contain about 110,000 clones, 91% of them singletons. These data originate in a study of OX40 agonist ivuxolimab in advanced cancers. Turning to the study itself: Participants, approximately 83% male, averaged roughly 59 years of age, ranging from roughly 23 to 90.

Study-level findings and limits: On average, CD8+ T cells had more expanded clones than CD4+.

The clonotype originates from an adult with an advanced solid tumor such as melanoma, head and neck, liver or kidney cancer. This chain links TRBV5-8 with TRBJ1-5, with D possibly TRBD1 on 6 matching bases. The sequencing used CD4+ or CD8+ T cells sorted from blood, collected in a trial of the OX40 agonist ivuxolimab. CDR3 bases: TGTGCCAGCAGCCCCAACAGGGATCAGCCCCAGCATTTT. Translated, it gives CASSPNRDQPQHF.